One sample yielded the 28 T cell receptor beta chains listed below, sequenced in a study of early T cells in non-severe SARS-CoV-2 infection. Using its own MiXCR run on the 5' RACE reads, TCRdb lists one record per CDR3 protein. The sample holds about 50,000 distinct CDR3 sequences, roughly a tenth seen once. The sequenced sample was whole blood. All receptors come from an adult who was a healthcare worker with PCR-confirmed SARS-CoV-2 infection or an uninfected control (not recorded which).

This clonotype has a handful of counts. This chain uses TRBV28 with TRBJ2-4, with D tentatively TRBD1 or TRBD2 (5 bases each). This CDR3 has 15 residues. Germline V gene data show CDR1 as MDHEN and CDR2 as SYDVKM. V was pared by 5 bases and J by 7 bases, with 18 bases between. DNA for the CDR3: TGTGCCAGCAGTCCTCGGGACGGCGGACGGAACATTCAGTACTTC. Protein: CASSPRDGGRNIQYF.

The table lists this clonotype with many counts. The rearrangement joins TRBV7-2 to TRBJ2-1; 8 bases map to TRBD1. Per germline, CDR1 SGHTA and CDR2 FQGNSA. The CDR3 consists of 15 residues. Losses at the gene ends were 3 bases for V and 9 bases for J; bases not matched to a gene: 10. DNA of the CDR3: TGTGCCAGCAGCTTCGCATCGGCAGGGGGCGTTGAGCAGTTCTTC. Translating gives CASSFASAGGVEQFF. Supplemented by reference TRBV7-2 and TRBJ2-1, the full variable domain reads GAGVSQSPSNKVTEKGKDVELRCDPISGHTALYWYRQSLGQGLEFLIYFQGNSAPDKSGLPSDRFSAERTGGSVSTLTIQRTQQEDSAVYLCASSFASAGGVEQFFGPGTRLTVL.

This clonotype was detected only a few times. The chain combines TRBV5-1 with TRBJ2-7, with no clear D. Germline V gene sequence: CDR1 SGHRS, CDR2 YFSETQ. CDR3 length equals 15 residues. Between the trimmed V and J ends, which lost 0 bases and 5 bases, there was a span of 15 bases. Here the CDR3 reads CASSLADPFLNEQYF. CDR3 DNA: TGCGCCAGCAGCTTGGCCGACCCCTTTTTGAACGAGCAGTACTTC. Combining the CDR3 with reference TRBV5-1 and TRBJ2-7 gives the whole variable domain KAGVTQTPRYLIKTRGQQVTLSCSPISGHRSVSWYQQTPGQGLQFLFEYFSETQRNKGNFPGRFSGRQFSNSRSEMNVSTLELGDSALYLCASSLADPFLNEQYFGPGTRLTVT.

The sample holds many counts of this clonotype. The chain is built from TRBV11-2 and TRBJ2-5, with a possible D match to TRBD1 (6 bases). Germline V gene data show CDR1 as SGHAT and CDR2 as FQNNGV. Trimming took 5 bases from V and 4 from J, leaving 14 bases between them. The CDR3 loop spans 14 amino acids. The CDR3 here is CASSPRTDGETQYF. The CDR3, as DNA: TGTGCCAGCAGCCCCCGGACAGACGGAGAGACCCAGTACTTC.

This clonotype was seen a handful of times. V and J are TRBV4-2 and TRBJ1-4; 7 bases are shared with TRBD1. The CDR3 sequence is 16 residues long. Germline V gene sequence: CDR1 LGHNA, CDR2 YNFKEQ. Unmatched junction bases numbered 13, after V lost 4 bases and J lost 8 bases. CDR3 coding DNA: TGTGCCAGCAGCCCGTCAAAAACAGGGGTGGGAGAAAAACTGTTTTTT. Amino acid sequence: CASSPSKTGVGEKLFF.

In this sample, this clonotype turned up many times. V and J are TRBV7-8 and TRBJ2-5; possibly TRBD1 for D (6 bases). This CDR3 is built from 13 residues. Per germline, CDR1 SGHVS and CDR2 FQNEAQ. Between the trimmed V and J ends, which lost 5 bases and 6 bases, there was a span of 13 bases. The CDR3 region is CASSQGQIQTQYF. The CDR3 DNA reads as TGTGCCAGCAGCCAAGGACAGATTCAGACCCAGTACTTC.

The chain uses TRBV12-3 or TRBV12-4 and TRBJ2-7; TRBD1 agrees at 8 bases. The CDR3 is 13 residues long. V lost 6 bases and J lost 3; bases outside the gene matches: 4. In nucleotides, the CDR3 is TGTGCCAGCAGAAGGACAGGGCGCTACGAGCAGTACTTC. This translates into CASRRTGRYEQYF.

Many counts were recorded for this clonotype. This CDR3 is CATSDSTSGRPGEQFF. The CDR3 nucleotides read TGTGCCACCAGTGACTCGACTAGCGGGAGACCCGGTGAGCAGTTCTTC. The chain combines TRBV24-1 with TRBJ2-1, with TRBD2 identical over 12 bases. Per the germline V gene, CDR1 is KGHDR and CDR2 is SFDVKD. This CDR3 spans 16 amino acids. Losses at the gene ends were 4 bases for V and 9 bases for J; bases not matched to a gene: 9.

This rearrangement joins TRBV20-1 to TRBJ2-7; 9 bases map to TRBD1. V gave up 6 bases and J gave up 3 bases; unmatched junction bases: 6. The CDR3 is 13 amino acids. CDR1 and CDR2 (germline): DFQATT, SNEGSKA (reference sequence). In DNA form, the CDR3 reads TGCAGTGCAGGGGACAGGGTTGGCTACGAGCAGTACTTC. This sequence encodes CSAGDRVGYEQYF.

This chain connects TRBV29-1 to TRBJ2-1, with 9 positions matching TRBD1. The germline V gene has CDR1 SQVTM and CDR2 ANQGSEA. This CDR3 region has 13 residues. V lost 5 bases and J lost 7; bases outside the gene matches: 6. The CDR3 DNA is TGCAGCGTTAAGCGGGACAGGGCAAATGAGCAGTTCTTC. Amino acid sequence: CSVKRDRANEQFF.

Only a few counts were recorded for this clonotype. This chain links TRBV12-3 or TRBV12-4 with TRBJ2-5, with 11 bases that match TRBD2. V dropped 6 bases and J dropped 4; count of bases not matched to a gene: 7. This CDR3 is 15 amino acids long. The CDR3 DNA is TGTGCCAGCAGACCTTCACTAGCGGGAGTAGAGACCCAGTACTTC. Its translation: CASRPSLAGVETQYF.

This clonotype was seen ten or more times. The J gene is TRBJ2-5, the V gene TRBV4-1, with 7 bases aligning to TRBD2. The CDR3 is 15 amino acids. The V segment lost 1 base and the J segment 7 bases; nucleotides outside the gene matches: 9. The V gene's germline CDR1 is MGHRA and CDR2 YSYEKL. The chain's CDR3 is CASSQALADGWTQYF. CDR3 DNA: TGCGCCAGCAGCCAAGCTCTAGCGGACGGGTGGACCCAGTACTTC.

The chain combines TRBV4-2 with TRBJ2-7; D call uncertain. Germline assignment: CDR1 LGHNA and CDR2 YNFKEQ. V lost 1 base and J 9 bases, leaving 7 bases between the germline ends. The length of the CDR3 is 11 residues. CDR3 in amino acids: CASSQGSGQYF. DNA for the CDR3: TGTGCCAGCAGCCAAGGGTCAGGGCAGTACTTC.

Ten or more counts support this clonotype. This CDR3 is CASSYVPGRGFTDTQYF. The CDR3 DNA reads as TGTGCCAGCAGTTACGTCCCGGGACGGGGATTCACAGATACGCAGTATTTT. The chain combines TRBV6-2 or TRBV6-3 with TRBJ2-3; D may be TRBD1 or TRBD2 (5 bases each). The V gene's germline CDR1 is MNHEY and CDR2 SVGEGT. The CDR3 runs to 17 residues. Trimming stripped 2 bases from V and 2 bases from J, with 17 bases between.

This clonotype has just a few counts. The rearrangement uses TRBV23-1 and TRBJ2-7; no reliable D call. TRBV23-1 is an ORF, and what it does is uncertain. The CDR3 covers 18 residues. Trimming cost V 2 bases and J 3 bases, with 23 bases left between them. DNA of the CDR3: TGCGCCAGCAGTCAAGCCCGAGCCCAAGTTCCAGGCGGCTACGAGCAGTACTTC. This encodes CASSQARAQVPGGYEQYF.

This clonotype was counted ten times or more. The genes are TRBV12-3 or TRBV12-4 and TRBJ2-1; a possible D gene is TRBD2 (8 bases). Deletions cut 10 bases from V and 15 bases from J, with 37 bases between. CDR3 length: 17 amino acids. CDR3 protein: CATRDSLFGRVSRGTFF. The CDR3 nucleotides are TGTGCCACCCGGGACAGTCTTTTCGGGAGGGTCTCCAGAGGAACGTTCTTC.

This clonotype was recorded at least ten times. The rearrangement joins TRBV7-2 to TRBJ2-7; D call uncertain. V lost 1 base and J 1 base, leaving 8 bases between the germline ends. Looked up from germline, CDR1 is SGHTA and CDR2 is FQGNSA. The CDR3 extends over 14 amino acids. The CDR3 coding sequence is TGTGCCAGCAGCTTAGATGCCGGTTCCTACGAGCAGTACTTC. This encodes CASSLDAGSYEQYF.

This clonotype showed up just a few times. As DNA, the CDR3 is TGTGCCAGCAGCTCATTACTGGGGGGAGATACGCAGTATTTT. This codes for CASSSLLGGDTQYF. The chain carries TRBV5-4 and TRBJ2-3, with D tentatively TRBD2 (6 bases). The CDR3 is made up of 14 amino acids. Trimming left V 3 bases short and J 5 bases short, with 13 bases between. Germline CDR1 reads SGHNT; CDR2 reads YYREEE (reference sequence).

This clonotype has only a few counts. The chain joins TRBV10-3 to TRBJ1-2; D may be TRBD1 (6 bases). The CDR3 loop spans 13 amino acids. V shed 5 bases and J shed 7 bases, with 14 bases lying between them. The germline V gene encodes CDR1 ENHRY and CDR2 SYGVKD. CDR3 sequence reads: CAISTDSGAGYTF. The DNA for the CDR3 is TGTGCCATCAGTACCGATTCAGGGGCTGGCTACACCTTC.

The CDR3 DNA sequence: TGCAGTGCTAGAGATGCAAGCGGGAGTGGAGATACGCAGTATTTT. This encodes CSARDASGSGDTQYF. J is TRBJ2-3 and V is TRBV20-1; 8 positions agree with TRBD2. Germline trimming cut 0 bases from V and 5 bases from J; bases unmatched to any gene: 7. Germline V gene lookup returns CDR1 DFQATT and CDR2 SNEGSKA (reference sequence). This CDR3 is built from 15 residues.

This clonotype was observed at least ten times. This sequence joins TRBV12-3 or TRBV12-4 and TRBJ2-5, with no clear D. The CDR3 length is 11 residues. Trimming stripped 3 bases from V and 5 bases from J, with 4 bases between. The CDR3 nucleotides are TGTGCCAGCAGTTTGCTGGAGACCCAGTACTTC. Protein: CASSLLETQYF.

This clonotype was detected a few times. The chain is built from TRBV29-1 and TRBJ1-4; maybe TRBD1 (5 bases). The CDR3 runs 13 residues. CDR1 is SQVTM and CDR2 is ANQGSEA in the germline V gene. Trimming took off 3 bases at V and 8 bases at J, with 13 bases between the two ends. The CDR3 reads CSVDEGFGEKLFF. Written as DNA, the CDR3 is TGCAGCGTTGACGAGGGGTTCGGAGAAAAACTGTTTTTT.

The V and J genes are TRBV10-2 and TRBJ2-1, with D possibly TRBD1 on 5 matching bases. The CDR3 is 15 residues long. V was shortened by 8 bases and J by 2 bases, with 16 bases between the two germline ends. Per germline, CDR1 WSHSY and CDR2 SAAADI. CDR3 protein: CASSWSGNTYNEQFF. The CDR3 nucleotides read TGCGCCAGCTCTTGGTCAGGGAACACCTACAATGAGCAGTTCTTC.

This clonotype was seen at least ten times. This chain's CDR3 is CASSWDRLTYGYTF. In DNA form, the CDR3 reads TGTGCCAGTAGTTGGGACAGGCTCACCTATGGCTACACCTTC. The V call is TRBV19, the J call TRBJ1-2, with 8 nucleotides matching TRBD1. The CDR3 consists of 14 residues. V shed 5 bases and J 4 bases; nucleotides not matched to a gene: 6. Per germline, CDR1 LNHDA and CDR2 SQIVND (reference sequence). Drawing the rest from reference TRBV19 and TRBJ1-2, the complete variable domain is DGGITQSPKYLFRKEGQNVTLSCEQNLNHDAMYWYRQDPGQGLRLIYYSQIVNDFQKGDIAEGYSVSREKKESFPLTVTSAQKNPTAFYLCASSWDRLTYGYTFGSGTRLTVV.

The J gene is TRBJ2-4, the V gene TRBV24-1; D perhaps matches TRBD2 (5 bases). The CDR3 has 16 amino acids. The germline gives CDR1 KGHDR, CDR2 SFDVKD. With 3 bases removed from V and 0 bases from J, the gap between germline ends came to 11 bases. CDR3: CATSDLAPGAKNIQYF. CDR3 nucleotides: TGTGCCACCAGTGATCTAGCCCCGGGAGCCAAAAACATTCAGTACTTC.

This clonotype turned up a few times. The J gene is TRBJ2-7, the V gene TRBV25-1, with 7 bases lining up with TRBD2. In germline, CDR1 is MGHDK, CDR2 SYGVNS. This CDR3 has 12 amino acids. Losses at the gene ends were 10 bases for V and 4 bases for J; bases not matched to a gene: 7. In DNA form, the CDR3 reads TGTGCCACCTCGACTAGCAGGTACGAGCAGTACTTC. This encodes CATSTSRYEQYF.

The chain links TRBV3-1 to TRBJ2-5; 8 bases are a match to TRBD2. The germline V gene has CDR1 LGHDT and CDR2 YNNKEL (reference sequence). The V gene end was trimmed by 4 bases and the J gene end by 5 bases; junction bases not matched to a gene: 9. The CDR3 is 15 amino acids. The CDR3 DNA reads as TGTGCCAGCAGCCCTCGACCAGCGGGAGTTGAGACCCAGTACTTC. It encodes CASSPRPAGVETQYF.

This clonotype has just a few counts. The chain has TRBV7-8 and TRBJ2-1, with D hard to call. The CDR3 spans 13 residues. V shed 1 base and J shed 6 bases, with 7 bases lying between them. Germline CDR1 and CDR2: SGHVS and FQNEAQ. CDR3 coding DNA: TGTGCCAGCAGCTTAGAAAGCGTCAATGAGCAGTTCTTC. Protein sequence: CASSLESVNEQFF. The whole variable domain, remainder taken from reference TRBV7-8 and TRBJ2-1, is GAGVSQSPRYKVAKRGQDVALRCDPISGHVSLFWYQQALGQGPEFLTYFQNEAQLDKSGLPSDRFFAERPEGSVSTLKIQRTQQEDSAVYLCASSLESVNEQFFGPGTRLTVL.